A single T cell receptor beta chain is shown here with its context. The data were produced by immunoSEQ multiplex PCR, yet TCRdb's version contains in-frame clones alone and is incomplete. The sample contains a few hundred thousand clones, 75% to 90% of which appear only once. This entry comes from a study of blood T cell repertoires in COVID-19. Study background: Specimens from acute and convalescent COVID-19 originated in the United States, Italy and Spain.

The CDR3 loop spans 13 amino acids. The germline V gene encodes CDR1 PRHDT and CDR2 FYEKMQ (reference sequence). V lost 5 bases, J lost 4 bases, and 11 bases lay in between. This sequence was found in a woman between 25 and 40 years old who had recovered from COVID-19. The chain joins TRBV13 to TRBJ2-5, with D possibly matching TRBD2 (6 bases). The sample comprised PBMCs or T cells enriched from blood (not recorded which). The CDR3 DNA is TGTGCCAGCAGCGGAAGGAGGGGAGAGACCCAGTACTTC. Amino acid sequence: CASSGRRGETQYF.